Below, 21 T cell receptor beta chains from the same sample are listed, as sequenced in a study of control samples from healthy donors and cancer patients. Assay used: immunoSEQ multiplex PCR; TCRdb lists only in-frame clones, some missing. The sample shows some 190,000 clones, and roughly 2% sits with its ten largest clones. The sample taken for sequencing was blood. The receptors originated from a woman aged 25 to 39 in good health.

The rearrangement links TRBV5-4 to TRBJ2-5, with 8 bases aligning to TRBD1. Germline lookup yields CDR1 SGHNT and CDR2 YYREEE (reference sequence). The trim removed 0 bases at V and 5 bases at J, leaving 6 bases unmatched. The CDR3 has 15 amino acids. The CDR3 protein is CASSLGDRRGETQYF. The CDR3 region has the DNA TGTGCCAGCAGCTTGGGGGACAGGCGAGGGGAGACCCAGTACTTC.

The chain has TRBV7-2 and TRBJ1-2; the match to TRBD1 covers 7 bases. V gave up 6 bases and J gave up 12 bases; unmatched junction bases: 13. The CDR3 length is 13 residues. Germline values: CDR1 SGHTA, CDR2 FQGNSA. The chain's CDR3 is CASRPGQLHKNTF. CDR3 nucleotides: TGTGCCAGCAGGCCGGGACAGCTGCATAAGAACACCTTC.

The rearrangement uses TRBV2 and TRBJ1-2; tentatively, D is TRBD1 (5 bases). Trimming removed 5 bases from V and 6 bases from J, with 7 bases in between. The CDR3 contains 11 residues. CDR1 SNHLY and CDR2 FYNNEI come from the germline V gene. The CDR3, as DNA: TGTGCCAGCAGTAGGACAAATGGCTACACCTTC. As protein: CASSRTNGYTF.

The chain has TRBV18 and TRBJ1-6, with TRBD1 as a possible D gene (5 bases). The CDR3 runs 15 residues. Germline V gene lookup returns CDR1 KGHSH and CDR2 LQKENI. V gave up 3 bases and J gave up 4 bases, with 10 bases separating them. CDR3 residues: CASSPDGGYNSPLHF. The CDR3 region has the DNA TGTGCCAGCTCACCGGACGGGGGGTATAATTCACCCCTCCACTTT.

This chain uses TRBV5-1 with TRBJ2-7; perhaps D is TRBD1 or TRBD2 (5 bases each). Germline V CDR1 and CDR2: SGHRS, YFSETQ. Trimming took 3 bases from V and 7 from J, leaving 20 bases between them. The CDR3 runs to 15 residues. The CDR3 is CASSSYNPGPGEQYF. The CDR3 DNA is TGCGCCAGCAGCTCCTACAACCCAGGGCCGGGGGAGCAGTACTTC.

CDR3 in DNA: TGCGCCAGCAGCCGGACCGTCGGCATGAACACTGAAGCTTTCTTT. Its protein product is CASSRTVGMNTEAFF. The chain is built from TRBV5-1 and TRBJ1-1; D is unresolved. There are 15 residues in the CDR3. Trimming took off 4 bases at V and 0 bases at J, with 13 bases between the two ends. Germline CDR1 and CDR2: SGHRS and YFSETQ.

This chain joins TRBV4-2 and TRBJ1-1; D not resolved. This CDR3 comprises 13 residues. Per the germline V gene, CDR1 is LGHNA and CDR2 is YNFKEQ. Trimming shortened V by 2 bases and J by 4 bases, and 8 bases separated the two germline ends. The CDR3 here is CASSQLDLTEAFF. The CDR3 DNA sequence: TGTGCCAGCAGCCAATTGGACCTCACTGAAGCTTTCTTT.

The chain couples TRBV24-1 to TRBJ1-2; D perhaps matches TRBD1 (5 bases). The germline gives CDR1 KGHDR, CDR2 SFDVKD. V lost 3 bases, J lost 5 bases, and 15 bases lay in between. This CDR3 has 15 amino acids. In nucleotides, the CDR3 is TGTGCCACCAGTGATCCCGGGACGGAGGCTTATGGCTACACCTTC. It translates to CATSDPGTEAYGYTF.

The chain joins TRBV7-2 to TRBJ2-7, with D perhaps TRBD1 or TRBD2 (5 bases each). Trimming cost V 0 bases and J 2 bases, with 5 bases left between them. Germline values: CDR1 SGHTA, CDR2 FQGNSA. The CDR3 has 13 amino acids. This chain's CDR3 is CASSLAGAYEQYF. The CDR3 DNA sequence: TGTGCCAGCAGCTTAGCGGGGGCCTACGAGCAGTACTTC.

This CDR3 is CATEGTQFSGANVLTF. In nucleotides, the CDR3 is TGTGCCACAGAGGGAACCCAGTTCTCTGGGGCCAACGTCCTGACTTTC. J is TRBJ2-6 and V is TRBV15, with D possibly TRBD2 on 5 matching bases. V lost 9 bases and J 0 bases, leaving 15 bases between the germline ends. Germline V gene lookup returns CDR1 LNHNV and CDR2 YYDKDF (reference sequence). This CDR3 has 16 residues.

The rearrangement joins TRBV27 to TRBJ2-7, with TRBD1 matching 10 bases. CDR3 length equals 15 residues. The germline CDR1 and CDR2 sequences are MNHEY and SMNVEV (reference sequence). After removal of 5 bases from V and 4 bases from J, the junction contained 8 bases not matched to a gene. The chain's CDR3 is CASSPRTGGYYEQYF. In nucleotides, the CDR3 is TGTGCCAGCAGTCCGCGGACAGGGGGTTATTACGAGCAGTACTTC.

The chain recombines TRBV19 with TRBJ1-2; perhaps TRBD1 as D (5 bases). Between the trimmed V and J ends, which lost 11 bases and 8 bases, there was a span of 24 bases. Per the germline V gene, CDR1 is LNHDA and CDR2 is SQIVND (reference sequence). CDR3 length: 14 amino acids. CDR3 amino acids: CAGRVQGSANGYTF. The CDR3 nucleotides are TGTGCCGGCCGCGTTCAGGGATCTGCTAACGGCTACACCTTC. The full variable domain, in which reference TRBV19 and TRBJ1-2 provide the parts outside the CDR3, is DGGITQSPKYLFRKEGQNVTLSCEQNLNHDAMYWYRQDPGQGLRLIYYSQIVNDFQKGDIAEGYSVSREKKESFPLTVTSAQKNPTAFYLCAGRVQGSANGYTFGSGTRLTVV.

The genes are TRBV6-4 and TRBJ2-7; 8 bases line up with TRBD1. After removal of 3 bases from V and 5 bases from J, the junction contained 6 bases not matched to a gene. The CDR3 sequence is 14 residues long. Per germline, CDR1 MRHNA and CDR2 SNTAGT. CDR3 region: CASSEFQGAHEQYF. CDR3 nucleotides: TGTGCCAGCAGTGAATTCCAGGGGGCTCACGAGCAGTACTTC.

Comments on this clone: Other DNA sequences in this sample translate to the same CDR3. The chain uses TRBV12-3 or TRBV12-4 and TRBJ1-1; no reliable D call. The ends were cut back, 3 bases at V and 4 bases at J, with 6 bases in the middle. The CDR3 is 12 residues long. CDR3 sequence (DNA): TGTGCCAGCAGTTTTTGGGGCACTGAAGCTTTCTTT. It translates to CASSFWGTEAFF.

The chain links TRBV2 to TRBJ1-2; tentatively, D is TRBD1 (5 bases). Between the trimmed V and J ends, which lost 3 bases and 0 bases, there was a span of 11 bases. CDR1 is SNHLY and CDR2 is FYNNEI in the germline V gene. The CDR3 length is 15 residues. The chain's CDR3 is CASSDWTTANYGYTF. DNA for the CDR3: TGTGCCAGCAGTGACTGGACAACCGCTAACTATGGCTACACCTTC.

The chain combines TRBV28 with TRBJ1-2, with a tentative D call TRBD1 (5 bases). The CDR3 is 14 amino acids. Germline lookup yields CDR1 MDHEN and CDR2 SYDVKM. The germline V and J ends were trimmed by 4 bases and 0 bases, with 9 bases remaining between them. The CDR3 DNA reads as TGTGCCAGCAGTTCAGGGCCAACTAACTATGGCTACACCTTC. Translation: CASSSGPTNYGYTF.

This sequence joins TRBV6-5 and TRBJ1-5; D gene ambiguous. Germline-derived CDR1 and CDR2 are MNHEY and SVGAGI. Trimming shortened V by 8 bases and J by 5 bases, and 10 bases separated the two germline ends. The CDR3 runs 12 residues. CDR3 loop: CASGPKDQPQHF. The CDR3 nucleotides are TGTGCCAGCGGCCCCAAGGATCAGCCCCAGCATTTT.

The rearrangement uses TRBV29-1 and TRBJ2-7; 9 bases are a match to TRBD2. Losses at the gene ends were 6 bases for V and 4 bases for J; bases not matched to a gene: 13. The CDR3 is 15 amino acids. CDR1 is SQVTM, CDR2 ANQGSEA, per germline. CDR3 nucleotide sequence: TGCAGCGTCCGCCTAAGGGGCGGGGGGGTTTACGAGCAGTACTTC. The encoded protein is CSVRLRGGGVYEQYF.

The rearrangement links TRBV7-3 to TRBJ1-2; no definite D call. CDR3 length: 15 amino acids. V lost 3 bases to trimming and J lost 4 bases, with 15 bases between them. CDR1 and CDR2 (germline): SGHTA, FQGTGA. The CDR3 reads CASSLDGGRTYGYTF. The CDR3 nucleotides read TGTGCCAGCAGCTTGGATGGAGGGCGAACCTATGGCTACACCTTC.

The chain has TRBV4-3 and TRBJ2-1; no clear D gene. The germline V and J ends were trimmed by 4 bases and 7 bases, with 14 bases remaining between them. Germline-derived CDR1 and CDR2 are LGHNA and YSLEER. This CDR3 has 14 amino acids. The CDR3 bases are TGCGCCAGCAGCCTTACCGGGCAATGGAATGAGCAGTTCTTC. As protein: CASSLTGQWNEQFF.

V is TRBV6-4 and J is TRBJ2-1, with 8 bases identical to TRBD2. J was trimmed by 8 bases and V by 6 bases; bases with no gene match: 12. Germline V gene data show CDR1 as MRHNA and CDR2 as SNTAGT. The CDR3 loop spans 15 amino acids. The CDR3 sequence is CASSPGGLLRDEQFF. For the CDR3, the DNA is TGTGCCAGCAGCCCGGGGGGGCTCCTCCGGGATGAGCAGTTCTTC.